The sequence of this TCR beta chain was determined in a study of blood T cell repertoires in COVID-19. In the study overall: PBMCs, B-cell-depleted T cells, or T cells were the source of the cDNA or gDNA that made up the material.

The V and J ends lost 0 bases and 6 bases respectively, with 19 bases between them. The CDR3 has 17 residues. This clone was seen only once. Recruitment covered 25 or so US areas and drew participants whose ages spanned about 18 to 89 years. Participants had their cohort set by participant-reported clinical history. Authors' data handling: Amplifying reference gene primers gave estimates of nucleated cell counts. Assay: immunoSEQ multiplex PCR; the TCRdb copy retains only in-frame clones and omits some. That table furnishes V, J and clone size, whereas the DNA furnished D and trimming. This table holds 280,000 or so clones, approximately 88% found once.

The gene calls are TRBV5-3 and TRBJ1-5, with a possible D match to TRBD1 (5 bases). TRBV5-3 is designated an ORF whose function remains uncertain. The sequencing sample was made of PBMCs or T cells enriched from blood (not recorded which). This TCR came from a woman in her 40s who had recovered from COVID-19. The CDR3 region is CARSLGVRGNSGQPQHF. The CDR3 nucleotides read TGTGCCAGAAGCTTGGGAGTCCGGGGGAACTCAGGTCAGCCCCAGCATTTT.